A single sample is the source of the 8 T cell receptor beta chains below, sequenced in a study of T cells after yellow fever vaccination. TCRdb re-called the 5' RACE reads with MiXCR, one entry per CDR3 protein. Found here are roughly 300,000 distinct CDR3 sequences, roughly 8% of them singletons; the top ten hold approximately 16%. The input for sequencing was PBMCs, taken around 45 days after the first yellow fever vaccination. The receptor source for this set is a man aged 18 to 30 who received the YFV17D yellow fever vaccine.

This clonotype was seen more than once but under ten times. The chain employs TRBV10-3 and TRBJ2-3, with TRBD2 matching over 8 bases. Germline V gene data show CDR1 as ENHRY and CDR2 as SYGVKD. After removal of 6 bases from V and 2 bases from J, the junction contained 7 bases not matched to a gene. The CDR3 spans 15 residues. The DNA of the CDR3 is TGTGCCATCAGGGCTAGCGGGCTACCCACAGATACGCAGTATTTT. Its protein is CAIRASGLPTDTQYF.

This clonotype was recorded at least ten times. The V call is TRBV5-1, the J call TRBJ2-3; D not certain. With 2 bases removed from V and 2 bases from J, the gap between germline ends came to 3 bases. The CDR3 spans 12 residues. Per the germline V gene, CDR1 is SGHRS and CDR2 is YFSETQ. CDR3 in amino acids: CASSLPTDTQYF. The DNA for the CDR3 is TGCGCCAGCAGCTTACCCACAGATACGCAGTATTTT.

The CDR3 sequence: CASSQEPRETQYF. The CDR3 DNA is TGTGCCAGCAGCCAAGAACCCCGGGAGACCCAGTACTTC. The chain employs TRBV3-1 and TRBJ2-5; D ambiguous. Germline-derived CDR1 and CDR2 are LGHDT and YNNKEL (reference sequence). The CDR3 is 13 amino acids. The V gene lost 0 bases and the J gene lost 5 bases, with 7 bases spanning the gap.

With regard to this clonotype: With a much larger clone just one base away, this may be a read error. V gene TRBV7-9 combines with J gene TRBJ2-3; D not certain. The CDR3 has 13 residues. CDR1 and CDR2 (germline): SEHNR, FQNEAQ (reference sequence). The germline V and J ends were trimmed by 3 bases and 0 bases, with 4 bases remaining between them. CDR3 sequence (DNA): TGTGCCAGCAGCTTCGAGAGCACAGATACGCAGTATTTT. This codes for CASSFESTDTQYF.

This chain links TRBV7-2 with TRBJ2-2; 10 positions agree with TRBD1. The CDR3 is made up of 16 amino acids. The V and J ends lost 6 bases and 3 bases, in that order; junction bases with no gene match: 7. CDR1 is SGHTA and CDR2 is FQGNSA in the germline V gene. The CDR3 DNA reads TGTGCCAGCAGTCCCGACAGGGGGCTGTACACCGGGGAGCTGTTTTTT. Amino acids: CASSPDRGLYTGELFF. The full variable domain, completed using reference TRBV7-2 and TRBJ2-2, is GAGVSQSPSNKVTEKGKDVELRCDPISGHTALYWYRQSLGQGLEFLIYFQGNSAPDKSGLPSDRFSAERTGGSVSTLTIQRTQQEDSAVYLCASSPDRGLYTGELFFGEGSRLTVL.

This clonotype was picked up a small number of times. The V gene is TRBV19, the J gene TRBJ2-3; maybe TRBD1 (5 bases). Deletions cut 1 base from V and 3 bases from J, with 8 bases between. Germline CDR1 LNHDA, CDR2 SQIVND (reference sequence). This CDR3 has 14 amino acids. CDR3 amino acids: CASSIAPGTDTQYF. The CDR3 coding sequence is TGTGCCAGTAGTATAGCACCAGGGACAGATACGCAGTATTTT.

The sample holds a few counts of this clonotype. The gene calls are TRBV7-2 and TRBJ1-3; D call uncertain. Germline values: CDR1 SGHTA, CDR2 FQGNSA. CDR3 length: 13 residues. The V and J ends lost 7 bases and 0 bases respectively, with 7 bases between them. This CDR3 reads CASMAFSGNTIYF. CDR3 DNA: TGTGCCAGCATGGCATTCTCTGGAAACACCATATATTTT. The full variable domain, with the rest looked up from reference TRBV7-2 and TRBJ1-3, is GAGVSQSPSNKVTEKGKDVELRCDPISGHTALYWYRQSLGQGLEFLIYFQGNSAPDKSGLPSDRFSAERTGGSVSTLTIQRTQQEDSAVYLCASMAFSGNTIYFGEGSWLTVV.

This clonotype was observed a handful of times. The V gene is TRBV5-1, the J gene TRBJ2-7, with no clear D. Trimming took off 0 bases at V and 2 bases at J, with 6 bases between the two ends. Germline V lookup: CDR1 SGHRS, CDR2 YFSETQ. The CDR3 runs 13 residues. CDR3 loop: CASSLVRPYEQYV. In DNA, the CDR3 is TGCGCCAGCAGCTTGGTCAGACCCTACGAGCAGTACGTC.